Shown below are 26 T cell receptor beta chains from a single sample sequenced in a study of radiotherapy plus CTLA-4 blockade in lung cancer. Using immunoSEQ multiplex PCR, the repertoire was profiled, and TCRdb retains in-frame clones only, with some absent. In the table there are some 98,000 clones, more than 75% of which are singletons. This specimen was peripheral blood, taken from a patient treated with radiotherapy plus ipilimumab. These receptors came from a human donor with non-small cell lung cancer who had a partial response to radiotherapy plus ipilimumab.

The genes are TRBV7-2 and TRBJ2-1; TRBD2 aligns across 10 bases. CDR3 length: 15 amino acids. V shed 5 bases and J 4 bases; nucleotides not matched to a gene: 5. The germline V gene encodes CDR1 SGHTA and CDR2 FQGNSA. CDR3 residues: CASSRGLASYNEQFF. DNA for the CDR3: TGTGCCAGCAGCAGGGGACTAGCGTCTTACAATGAGCAGTTCTTC.

This chain uses TRBV7-2 with TRBJ2-7, with TRBD2 matching 7 bases. V was clipped by 5 bases and J by 3 bases; unmatched bases: 13. In germline, CDR1 is SGHTA, CDR2 FQGNSA. This CDR3 contains 16 residues. The CDR3 DNA follows: TGTGCCAGCAGCCAAGATGGTCTAGCGGCCTTCTACGAGCAGTACTTC. Translated: CASSQDGLAAFYEQYF.

The chain is built from TRBV6-6 and TRBJ2-7, with 7 bases that match TRBD1. The CDR3 contains 11 residues. The V segment lost 5 bases and the J segment 12 bases; nucleotides outside the gene matches: 7. Germline loops: CDR1 MNHNY, CDR2 SVGAGI (reference sequence). The CDR3 DNA follows: TGTGCCAGCAGTAACAGGGGCCCTTGGTACTTC. Its protein is CASSNRGPWYF.

This clone occurred a few times. The V and J genes are TRBV7-9 and TRBJ2-7, with D perhaps TRBD2 (6 bases). Trimming left V 5 bases short and J 7 bases short, with 12 bases between. From germline, CDR1 is SEHNR and CDR2 FQNEAQ (reference sequence). This CDR3 has 12 residues. CDR3 nucleotides: TGTGCCAGCAGCAGTCCAGGGAGGGAGCAGTACTTC. As protein: CASSSPGREQYF.

This clone appeared a single time. The chain carries TRBV6-5 and TRBJ1-5; 8 bases line up with TRBD1. This CDR3 has 15 residues. Unmatched junction bases numbered 6, after V lost 6 bases and J lost 2 bases. Germline values: CDR1 MNHEY, CDR2 SVGAGI. The CDR3 DNA reads as TGTGCCAGCAGCTCGAGGGGACAGGGCAATCAGCCCCAGCATTTT. Its protein is CASSSRGQGNQPQHF.

V and J are TRBV28 and TRBJ1-2; 11 bases are shared with TRBD1. This CDR3 region has 16 residues. The germline V gene encodes CDR1 MDHEN and CDR2 SYDVKM. Germline trimming cut 7 bases from V and 10 bases from J; bases unmatched to any gene: 17. The CDR3 nucleotides are TGTGCCAGCACCGTTATTGGAGCGGGACAGGGGGACGCCTACACCTTC. Residues: CASTVIGAGQGDAYTF.

CDR3 amino acids: CASSEIGGLAPSGELFF. DNA for the CDR3: TGTGCCAGCAGTGAAATAGGGGGACTAGCGCCGTCCGGGGAGCTGTTTTTT. The chain links TRBV6-1 to TRBJ2-2; TRBD2 aligns across 10 bases. This CDR3 is 17 amino acids long. Losses at the gene ends were 2 bases for V and 6 bases for J; bases not matched to a gene: 9. Germline CDR1 and CDR2: MNHNS and SASEGT.

This chain uses TRBV28 with TRBJ1-2; 8 bases are a match to TRBD1. Germline CDR1 and CDR2: MDHEN and SYDVKM. The CDR3 is 16 amino acids. Losses at the gene ends were 5 bases for V and 6 bases for J; bases not matched to a gene: 14. CDR3 amino acids: CASSGGGWQGANGYTF. In nucleotides, the CDR3 is TGTGCCAGCAGTGGGGGTGGTTGGCAGGGGGCAAATGGCTACACCTTC.

V gene TRBV7-2 combines with J gene TRBJ2-5; D is perhaps TRBD1 (6 bases). The germline V gene encodes CDR1 SGHTA and CDR2 FQGNSA. The V end lost 6 bases, the J end lost 4 bases, and 15 bases lay between the germline ends. CDR3 length: 14 amino acids. The CDR3 DNA reads as TGTGCCAGCAGACCAGGGGTACAAGCAGAGACCCAGTACTTC. It encodes CASRPGVQAETQYF.

V and J are TRBV5-1 and TRBJ1-1, with D possibly matching TRBD1 (5 bases). CDR3 length equals 16 residues. Per the germline V gene, CDR1 is SGHRS and CDR2 is YFSETQ. Trimming shortened V by 1 base and J by 4 bases, and 17 bases separated the two germline ends. The CDR3 loop reads CASSLLDIGGGTEAFF. CDR3 nucleotides: TGCGCCAGCAGCTTGTTAGATATCGGGGGAGGCACTGAAGCTTTCTTT. Full variable domain (outside the CDR3, taken from reference TRBV5-1 and TRBJ1-1): KAGVTQTPRYLIKTRGQQVTLSCSPISGHRSVSWYQQTPGQGLQFLFEYFSETQRNKGNFPGRFSGRQFSNSRSEMNVSTLELGDSALYLCASSLLDIGGGTEAFFGQGTRLTVV.

This chain joins TRBV15 and TRBJ2-7; 11 positions agree with TRBD2. The V gene end was trimmed by 2 bases and the J gene end by 3 bases; junction bases not matched to a gene: 6. The CDR3 consists of 16 residues. The germline gives CDR1 LNHNV, CDR2 YYDKDF (reference sequence). As DNA, the CDR3 is TGTGCCACCAGCAGACATTCACTAGCGGGAGTCTACGAGCAGTACTTC. Translation gives CATSRHSLAGVYEQYF.

The chain has TRBV6-5 and TRBJ2-2, with 11 bases that match TRBD2. CDR3 length equals 15 residues. The germline CDR1 and CDR2 sequences are MNHEY and SVGAGI. After removal of 5 bases from V and 7 bases from J, the junction contained 6 bases not matched to a gene. The DNA for the CDR3 is TGTGCCAGCAGTCTGCTAGCGGGGGGTGGCGGGGAGCTGTTTTTT. This gives the protein CASSLLAGGGGELFF.

This rearrangement joins TRBV19 to TRBJ2-5; 8 bases map to TRBD2. Gene TRBJ2-7 matches the end of the DNA better, so the J call may be wrong. The germline gives CDR1 LNHDA, CDR2 SQIVND (reference sequence). The CDR3 totals 14 residues. The CDR3 DNA sequence: TGTGCCAGTAGTCAACCGGGGGGGGGTTACGAGCAGTACTTC. It yields the protein CASSQPGGGYEQYF.

This clone was found a few times. The chain recombines TRBV5-1 with TRBJ2-5; 7 bases match TRBD2. The trim removed 3 bases at V and 5 bases at J, leaving 7 bases unmatched. Germline values: CDR1 SGHRS, CDR2 YFSETQ. This CDR3 region has 14 residues. For the CDR3, the DNA is TGCGCCAGCAGCTCTGGGGGGGGTCGGGAGACCCAGTACTTC. Translated: CASSSGGGRETQYF.

V usage is TRBV9 and J usage is TRBJ2-3; D is possibly TRBD2 (5 bases). CDR3 size: 16 residues. The V end was cut by 0 bases, the J end by 0 bases, with 11 bases between. Germline CDR1 and CDR2: SGDLS and YYNGEE. The CDR3 nucleotides read TGTGCCAGCAGCGTAGAGTTTCGGGGTAGCACAGATACGCAGTATTTT. This sequence encodes CASSVEFRGSTDTQYF.

The chain joins TRBV6-1 to TRBJ2-1; 7 bases are shared with TRBD2. The CDR3 is made up of 12 amino acids. Germline CDR1 is MNHNS and CDR2 is SASEGT. V lost 8 bases and J lost 8; bases outside the gene matches: 6. CDR3 nucleotide sequence: TGTGCCAGCGGGGGGGGTAGAGATGAGCAGTTCTTC. This translates into CASGGGRDEQFF.

The J gene is TRBJ2-2, the V gene TRBV6-5; D gene unclear. Trimming took 2 bases from V and 5 from J, leaving 6 bases between them. CDR3 size: 13 residues. Germline CDR1 MNHEY, CDR2 SVGAGI. CDR3 residues: CASSYIGTGELFF. CDR3 in DNA: TGTGCCAGCAGTTACATCGGGACCGGGGAGCTGTTTTTT.

The V and J genes are TRBV5-1 and TRBJ2-2, with TRBD1 matching 11 bases. This CDR3 has 15 amino acids. From germline, CDR1 is SGHRS and CDR2 YFSETQ. With V trimmed by 5 bases and J by 4 bases, 4 bases remained unmatched. In nucleotides, the CDR3 is TGCGCCAGCAGACCCGGGACAGGGGGCACCGGGGAGCTGTTTTTT. Translation gives CASRPGTGGTGELFF. Together with reference TRBV5-1 and TRBJ2-2, the CDR3 gives the full variable domain: KAGVTQTPRYLIKTRGQQVTLSCSPISGHRSVSWYQQTPGQGLQFLFEYFSETQRNKGNFPGRFSGRQFSNSRSEMNVSTLELGDSALYLCASRPGTGGTGELFFGEGSRLTVL.

V usage is TRBV18 and J usage is TRBJ2-7; the D gene is possibly TRBD2 (7 bases). The CDR3 covers 16 residues. The germline V and J ends were trimmed by 4 bases and 6 bases, with 22 bases remaining between them. CDR1 and CDR2 (germline): KGHSH, LQKENI. CDR3 sequence: CASSLTGSGGLGEQYF. The CDR3 DNA sequence: TGTGCCAGCTCACTTACAGGGTCCGGGGGGCTTGGCGAGCAGTACTTC.

This clone was recorded a few times. This sequence joins TRBV9 and TRBJ1-4, with TRBD1 matching 7 bases. The CDR3 is 15 residues long. The V and J ends lost 4 bases and 3 bases, in that order; junction bases with no gene match: 6. CDR1 and CDR2 from the germline V gene are SGDLS and YYNGEE. CDR3 protein: CASSFPGTANEKLFF. CDR3 coding DNA: TGTGCCAGCAGCTTCCCCGGGACAGCTAATGAAAAACTGTTTTTT. Full variable domain (remainder filled in from reference TRBV9 and TRBJ1-4): DSGVTQTPKHLITATGQRVTLRCSPRSGDLSVYWYQQSLDQGLQFLIQYYNGEERAKGNILERFSAQQFPDLHSELNLSSLELGDSALYFCASSFPGTANEKLFFGSGTQLSVL.

The V gene is TRBV6-9, the J gene TRBJ1-2; D remains unclear. This CDR3 region has 13 residues. Trimming shortened V by 3 bases and J by 3 bases, and 8 bases separated the two germline ends. CDR1 is MNHGY and CDR2 is SVAAGI in the germline V gene. The CDR3 DNA reads as TGTGCCAGCAGTTACTCGGTCTACTATGGCTACACCTTC. The encoded protein is CASSYSVYYGYTF.

The V gene is TRBV9, the J gene TRBJ2-1; D might be TRBD2 (6 bases). The CDR3 is 15 residues long. Germline V gives CDR1 SGDLS, CDR2 YYNGEE. The V end lost 3 bases, the J end lost 5 bases, and 15 bases lay between the germline ends. The chain's CDR3 is CASSAGGGFNNEQFF. CDR3 bases: TGTGCCAGCAGCGCCGGCGGAGGGTTTAACAATGAGCAGTTCTTC.

This sequence joins TRBV18 and TRBJ2-7; 11 positions agree with TRBD1. With V trimmed by 2 bases and J by 3 bases, 0 bases remained unmatched. There are 14 residues in the CDR3. CDR1 is KGHSH, CDR2 LQKENI, per germline. The CDR3 loop reads CASSPGTGGYEQYF. The CDR3 DNA follows: TGTGCCAGCTCACCAGGGACAGGGGGCTACGAGCAGTACTTC.

The chain is built from TRBV5-1 and TRBJ1-5; D is undetermined. There are 13 residues in the CDR3. The germline CDR1 and CDR2 sequences are SGHRS and YFSETQ. V was trimmed by 0 bases and J by 5 bases, leaving 6 bases between them. This CDR3 reads CASSLGGDQPQHF. In DNA, the CDR3 is TGCGCCAGCAGCTTGGGCGGAGATCAGCCCCAGCATTTT. The full variable domain, completed using reference TRBV5-1 and TRBJ1-5, is KAGVTQTPRYLIKTRGQQVTLSCSPISGHRSVSWYQQTPGQGLQFLFEYFSETQRNKGNFPGRFSGRQFSNSRSEMNVSTLELGDSALYLCASSLGGDQPQHFGDGTRLSIL.

The chain is built from TRBV18 and TRBJ1-4; D call uncertain. The CDR3 has 14 amino acids. Trimming stripped 2 bases from V and 2 bases from J, with 6 bases between. Germline-derived CDR1 and CDR2 are KGHSH and LQKENI. The CDR3 DNA reads TGTGCCAGCTCACCAGGGCAGACTAATGAAAAACTGTTTTTT. Translation: CASSPGQTNEKLFF.

V usage is TRBV5-1 and J usage is TRBJ2-7; 8 bases match TRBD2. J was trimmed by 4 bases and V by 4 bases; bases with no gene match: 7. The CDR3 loop spans 14 amino acids. Germline lookup yields CDR1 SGHRS and CDR2 YFSETQ. The CDR3 DNA sequence: TGCGCCAGCAGCCGGACCCCGGGAGGGTACGAGCAGTACTTC. Amino acids: CASSRTPGGYEQYF.